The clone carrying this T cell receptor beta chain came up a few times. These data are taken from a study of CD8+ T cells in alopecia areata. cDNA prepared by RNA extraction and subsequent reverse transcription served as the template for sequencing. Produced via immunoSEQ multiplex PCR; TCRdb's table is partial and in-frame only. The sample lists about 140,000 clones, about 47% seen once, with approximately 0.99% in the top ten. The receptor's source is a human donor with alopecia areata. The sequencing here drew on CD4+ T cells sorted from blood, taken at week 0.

The CDR3 spells CANKKGAEIIYEQYF. DNA for the CDR3: TGCGCCAACAAGAAAGGTGCCGAGATAATCTACGAGCAGTACTTC. This chain connects TRBV5-1 to TRBJ2-7, with D unclear. The germline CDR1 and CDR2 sequences are SGHRS and YFSETQ. This CDR3 has 15 amino acids. V was cut by 9 bases and J by 3 bases, with 22 bases left in between.